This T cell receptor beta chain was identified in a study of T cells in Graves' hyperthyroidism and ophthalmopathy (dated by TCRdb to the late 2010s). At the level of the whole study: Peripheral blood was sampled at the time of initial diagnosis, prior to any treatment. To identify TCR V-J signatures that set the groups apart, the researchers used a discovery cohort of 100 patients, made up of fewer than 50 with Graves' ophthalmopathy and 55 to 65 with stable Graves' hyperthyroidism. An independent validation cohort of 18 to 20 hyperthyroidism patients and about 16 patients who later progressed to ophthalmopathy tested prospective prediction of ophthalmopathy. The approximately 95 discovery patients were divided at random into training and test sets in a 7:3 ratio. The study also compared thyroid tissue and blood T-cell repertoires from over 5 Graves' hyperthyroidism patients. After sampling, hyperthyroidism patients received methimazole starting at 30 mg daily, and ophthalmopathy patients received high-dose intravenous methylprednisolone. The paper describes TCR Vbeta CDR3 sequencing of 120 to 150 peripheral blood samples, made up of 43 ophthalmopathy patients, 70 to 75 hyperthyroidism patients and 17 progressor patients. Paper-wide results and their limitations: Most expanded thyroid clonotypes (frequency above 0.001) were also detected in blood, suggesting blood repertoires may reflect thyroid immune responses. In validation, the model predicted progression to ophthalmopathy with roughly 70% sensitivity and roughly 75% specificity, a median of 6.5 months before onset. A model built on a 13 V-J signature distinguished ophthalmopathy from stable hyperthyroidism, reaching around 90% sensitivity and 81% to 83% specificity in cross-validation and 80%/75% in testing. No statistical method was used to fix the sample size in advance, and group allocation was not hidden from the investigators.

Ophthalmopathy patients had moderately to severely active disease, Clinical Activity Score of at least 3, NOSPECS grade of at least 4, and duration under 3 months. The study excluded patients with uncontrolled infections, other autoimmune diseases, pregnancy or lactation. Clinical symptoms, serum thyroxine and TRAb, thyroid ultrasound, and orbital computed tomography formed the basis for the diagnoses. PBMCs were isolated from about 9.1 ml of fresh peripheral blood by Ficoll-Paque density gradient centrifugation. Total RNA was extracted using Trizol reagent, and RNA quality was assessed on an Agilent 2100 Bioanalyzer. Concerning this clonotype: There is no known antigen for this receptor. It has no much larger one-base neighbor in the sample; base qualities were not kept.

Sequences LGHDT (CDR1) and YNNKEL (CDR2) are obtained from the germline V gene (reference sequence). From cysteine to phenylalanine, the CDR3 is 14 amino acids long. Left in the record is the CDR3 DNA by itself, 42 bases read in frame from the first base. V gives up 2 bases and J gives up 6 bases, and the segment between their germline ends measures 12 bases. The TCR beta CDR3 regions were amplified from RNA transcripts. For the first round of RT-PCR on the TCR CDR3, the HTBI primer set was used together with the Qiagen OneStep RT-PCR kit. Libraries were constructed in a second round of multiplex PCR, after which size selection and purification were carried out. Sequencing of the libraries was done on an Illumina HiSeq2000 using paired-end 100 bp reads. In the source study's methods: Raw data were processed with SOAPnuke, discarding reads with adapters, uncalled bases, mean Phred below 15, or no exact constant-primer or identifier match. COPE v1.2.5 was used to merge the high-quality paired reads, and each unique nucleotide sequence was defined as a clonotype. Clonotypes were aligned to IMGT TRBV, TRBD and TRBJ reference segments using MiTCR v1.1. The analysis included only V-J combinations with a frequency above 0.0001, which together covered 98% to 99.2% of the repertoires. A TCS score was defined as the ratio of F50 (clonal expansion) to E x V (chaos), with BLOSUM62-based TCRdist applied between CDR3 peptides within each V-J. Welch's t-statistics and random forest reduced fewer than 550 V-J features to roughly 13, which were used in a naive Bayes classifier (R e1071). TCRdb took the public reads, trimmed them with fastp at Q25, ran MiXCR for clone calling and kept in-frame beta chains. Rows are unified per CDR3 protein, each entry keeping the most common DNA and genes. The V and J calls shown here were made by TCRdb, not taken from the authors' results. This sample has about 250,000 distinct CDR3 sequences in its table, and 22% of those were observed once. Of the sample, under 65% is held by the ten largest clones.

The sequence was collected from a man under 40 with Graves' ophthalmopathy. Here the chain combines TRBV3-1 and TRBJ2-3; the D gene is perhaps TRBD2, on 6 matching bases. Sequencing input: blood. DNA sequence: TGTGCCAGCAGCCAATCGCGGGGTACCGATACGCAGTATTTT. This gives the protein CASSQSRGTDTQYF.